The clone carrying this T cell receptor (beta chain) was seen many times. Its matching antigen is unknown. This CDR3 is 16 amino acids long. The trim removed 0 bases at V and 0 bases at J, leaving 1 base unmatched. Germline CDR1 and CDR2: MNHEY and SMNVEV (reference sequence). TCRdb independently ran MiXCR on the 5' RACE reads; one entry per CDR3 protein. Among roughly 190,000 distinct CDR3 sequences listed, 9.5% to 15% were seen once. The data were taken from a study of CD8 T cells in ankylosing spondylitis. Points from the study as a whole: Ankylosing spondylitis blood appeared to carry a characteristic TCR beta motif of roughly 8 highly homologous variants.

Sequenced sample: blood, either unsorted or a sorted T cell fraction (not recorded which). The V and J genes are TRBV27 and TRBJ2-3, with 9 bases matching TRBD2. This sequence was found in a male donor with ankylosing spondylitis or in good health (not recorded which). CDR3 protein: CASSLSLAGSTDTQYF. Written as DNA, the CDR3 is TGTGCCAGCAGTTTATCTCTAGCGGGAAGCACAGATACGCAGTATTTT.